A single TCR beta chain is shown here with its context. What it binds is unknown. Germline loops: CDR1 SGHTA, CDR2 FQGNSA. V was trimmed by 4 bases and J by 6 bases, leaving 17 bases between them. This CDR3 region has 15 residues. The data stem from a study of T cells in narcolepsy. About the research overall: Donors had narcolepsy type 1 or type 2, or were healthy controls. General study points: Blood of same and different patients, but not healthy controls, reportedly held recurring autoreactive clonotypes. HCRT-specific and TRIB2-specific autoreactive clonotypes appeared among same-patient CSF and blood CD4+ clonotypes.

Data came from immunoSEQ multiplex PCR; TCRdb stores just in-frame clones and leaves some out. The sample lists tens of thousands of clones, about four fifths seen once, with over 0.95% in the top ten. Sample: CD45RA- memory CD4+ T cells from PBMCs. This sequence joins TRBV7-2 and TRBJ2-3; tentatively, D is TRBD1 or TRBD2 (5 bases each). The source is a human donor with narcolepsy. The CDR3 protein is CASSSMGVLKDTQYF. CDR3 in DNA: TGTGCCAGCAGCTCAATGGGGGTCCTAAAGGATACGCAGTATTTT.